Below are 7 T cell receptor beta chains sequenced from a single sample in a study of PD-1 blockade in classical Hodgkin lymphoma. Assay used: immunoSEQ multiplex PCR; TCRdb lists only in-frame clones, some missing. The table records about 21,000 clones, under 80% of them present only once. Brentuximab vedotin exposure varied among the patients, all of whom had relapsed after autologous stem cell transplantation. The specimen comprised peripheral blood mononuclear cells (PBMCs), sampled at baseline. These receptors were obtained from a human donor with classical Hodgkin lymphoma.

The chain carries TRBV19 and TRBJ1-4; TRBD1 is a possible D gene (5 bases). Between the trimmed V and J ends, which lost 7 bases and 5 bases, there was a span of 14 bases. Germline V gene lookup returns CDR1 LNHDA and CDR2 SQIVND (reference sequence). This CDR3 has 14 residues. This CDR3 is CASMRGPANEKLFF. The CDR3 coding sequence is TGTGCCAGTATGAGGGGTCCGGCGAATGAAAAACTGTTTTTT. Using reference TRBV19 and TRBJ1-4 for the parts outside the CDR3, the full variable domain is DGGITQSPKYLFRKEGQNVTLSCEQNLNHDAMYWYRQDPGQGLRLIYYSQIVNDFQKGDIAEGYSVSREKKESFPLTVTSAQKNPTAFYLCASMRGPANEKLFFGSGTQLSVL.

The chain recombines TRBV30 with TRBJ1-4, with TRBD1 identical over 12 bases. J gave up 2 bases and V 7 bases, and 11 bases lay outside the gene matches. In germline, CDR1 is GTSNPN, CDR2 SVGIG (reference sequence). This CDR3 spans 17 amino acids. CDR3 loop: CALGTGGDPATNEKLFF. The CDR3 DNA is TGTGCCTTGGGGACAGGGGGCGATCCAGCTACTAATGAAAAACTGTTTTTT.

The chain uses TRBV29-1 and TRBJ1-1, with TRBD1 matching 7 bases. CDR1 and CDR2 from the germline V gene are SQVTM and ANQGSEA. Trimming cost V 7 bases and J 1 base; bases outside gene matches: 9. This CDR3 is 14 amino acids long. CDR3: CSGVVGGGNTEAFF. The CDR3 region has the DNA TGCAGCGGTGTGGTAGGGGGCGGGAACACTGAAGCTTTCTTT.

V gene TRBV6-4 combines with J gene TRBJ1-1; possibly TRBD1 for D (5 bases). Germline CDR1 and CDR2: MRHNA and SNTAGT. This CDR3 is built from 14 residues. V lost 2 bases and J lost 1, with 8 bases in between. CDR3 amino acids: CASSDGRENTEAFF. The CDR3 nucleotides read TGTGCCAGCAGTGACGGCAGGGAGAACACTGAAGCTTTCTTT.

This chain links TRBV7-2 with TRBJ2-7; 7 bases align to TRBD1. From germline, CDR1 is SGHTA and CDR2 FQGNSA. Trimming at V came to 3 bases and at J to 4 bases, leaving 6 bases not matched to a gene. The CDR3 length is 14 residues. Here the CDR3 DNA reads TGTGCCAGCAGCTTTGTCAGGGGGATATACGAGCAGTACTTC. It codes for CASSFVRGIYEQYF.

V is TRBV6-6 and J is TRBJ1-1; D ambiguous. V gave up 7 bases and J gave up 6 bases, with 18 bases separating them. Germline loops: CDR1 MNHNY, CDR2 SVGAGI (reference sequence). The CDR3 has 14 residues. CDR3 loop: CASTTHGGVPEAFF. CDR3 nucleotides: TGTGCCAGCACCACCCATGGCGGGGTTCCTGAAGCTTTCTTT.

The J gene is TRBJ1-5, the V gene TRBV27; D is undetermined. The CDR3 runs to 13 residues. Germline V lookup: CDR1 MNHEY, CDR2 SMNVEV (reference sequence). The V and J ends lost 2 bases and 2 bases respectively, with 4 bases between them. Here the CDR3 DNA reads TGTGCCAGCAGTTTACAGGGCAATCAGCCCCAGCATTTT. Translation: CASSLQGNQPQHF.